The 24 T cell receptor beta chains below were found in one sample sequenced in a study of T-cell reconstitution after alpha-beta-depleted transplantation in children. Molecular barcoding with unique molecular identifiers was used for the TCRbeta library. TCRdb analysed the PCR reads with MiXCR anew, one entry per CDR3 protein. The sample shows 550,000 to 800,000 distinct CDR3 sequences, about 12% of them seen only once. The sequenced sample was PBMCs, obtained before TCRalphabeta/CD19-depleted stem cell transplant. The origin of the receptors is a girl aged 2-9 years with congenital amegakaryocytic thrombocytopenia, due to receive a stem cell transplant.

This clonotype was found many times. J is TRBJ2-1 and V is TRBV4-1; weak D call: TRBD2 (5 bases). Trimming shortened V by 0 bases and J by 9 bases, and 9 bases separated the two germline ends. Germline lookup yields CDR1 MGHRA and CDR2 YSYEKL. This CDR3 has 13 residues. The CDR3 nucleotides read TGCGCCAGCAGCCAAGAAAGGGCGGGTGAGCAGTTCTTC. Translating gives CASSQERAGEQFF.

V gene TRBV11-2 combines with J gene TRBJ2-7; D possibly corresponds to TRBD2 (6 bases). The V gene's germline CDR1 is SGHAT and CDR2 FQNNGV. CDR3 size: 14 residues. Trimming took 5 bases from V and 2 from J, leaving 13 bases between them. CDR3 loop: CASSPGGNAYEQYF. The CDR3 DNA reads as TGTGCCAGCAGCCCCGGGGGAAATGCCTACGAGCAGTACTTC.

Concerning this clonotype: This may arise from a read error, as a much more abundant clone is one base away. The V and J genes are TRBV12-3 or TRBV12-4 and TRBJ2-1; the match to TRBD2 covers 9 bases. CDR3 length: 15 amino acids. With V trimmed by 7 bases and J by 5 bases, 9 bases remained unmatched. The CDR3 DNA is TGTGCCAGCACCTTTCTAGCGGGGTCCCACAATGAGCAGTTCTTC. Translated: CASTFLAGSHNEQFF.

This clonotype was recorded at least ten times. The chain has TRBV29-1 and TRBJ1-1; no firm D call. CDR1 is SQVTM and CDR2 is ANQGSEA in the germline V gene. The ends were cut back, 6 bases at V and 2 bases at J, with 7 bases in the middle. This CDR3 region has 11 residues. The CDR3 loop is CSVHRNTEAFF. As DNA, the CDR3 is TGCAGCGTGCACCGTAACACTGAAGCTTTCTTT.

This clonotype has a count of ten or more. The CDR3 protein is CASSQRIDWEQFF. CDR3 coding DNA: TGCGCCAGCAGCCAAAGAATTGATTGGGAGCAGTTCTTC. This chain uses TRBV4-1 with TRBJ2-1; D not certain. Germline V gene data show CDR1 as MGHRA and CDR2 as YSYEKL. There are 13 residues in the CDR3. Trimming removed 2 bases at V and 10 bases at J, with 12 bases between.

In DNA, the CDR3 is TGTGCCAGCAGCCCAGGGACTAGCGGGAGAGAATACGAGCAGTACTTC. Translated: CASSPGTSGREYEQYF. The chain is built from TRBV14 and TRBJ2-7; 14 bases agree with TRBD2. V gave up 4 bases and J gave up 4 bases; unmatched junction bases: 6. Germline V gene sequence: CDR1 SGHDN, CDR2 FVKESK. The CDR3 has 16 amino acids.

The chain recombines TRBV6-1 with TRBJ2-2; D is unresolved. The V gene lost 6 bases and the J gene lost 3 bases, with 11 bases spanning the gap. Germline V gene lookup returns CDR1 MNHNS and CDR2 SASEGT. The CDR3 is made up of 14 amino acids. CDR3 sequence reads: CASRPSGHTGELFF. DNA of the CDR3: TGTGCCAGCAGGCCTTCCGGCCACACCGGGGAGCTGTTTTTT.

This clonotype was observed many times. CDR3 loop: CASSFLALNTGELFF. In DNA form, the CDR3 reads TGCGCCAGCAGCTTCCTAGCGCTGAACACCGGGGAGCTGTTTTTT. The chain is built from TRBV5-1 and TRBJ2-2; D possibly corresponds to TRBD2 (6 bases). Trimming left V 2 bases short and J 1 base short, with 9 bases between. In germline, CDR1 is SGHRS, CDR2 YFSETQ. The CDR3 contains 15 residues.

This sequence joins TRBV20-1 and TRBJ2-7, with TRBD1 as a possible D gene (5 bases). The CDR3 runs to 15 residues. Germline CDR1 DFQATT, CDR2 SNEGSKA (reference sequence). Trimming removed 2 bases at V and 1 base at J, with 15 bases between. This chain's CDR3 is CSARYPGSTSYEQYF. DNA for the CDR3: TGCAGTGCTAGATACCCAGGGTCAACGTCCTACGAGCAGTACTTC.

A few counts support this clonotype. The rearrangement uses TRBV7-9 and TRBJ2-2; unclear D gene. The V gene's germline CDR1 is SEHNR and CDR2 FQNEAQ (reference sequence). The CDR3 length is 13 residues. V was trimmed by 6 bases and J by 3 bases, leaving 8 bases between them. The CDR3 DNA is TGTGCCAGCAGGGAGACTGACACCGGGGAGCTGTTTTTT. It yields the protein CASRETDTGELFF. Full variable domain (rest looked up from reference TRBV7-9 and TRBJ2-2): DTGVSQNPRHKITKRGQNVTFRCDPISEHNRLYWYRQTLGQGPEFLTYFQNEAQLEKSRLLSDRFSAERPKGSFSTLEIQRTEQGDSAMYLCASRETDTGELFFGEGSRLTVL.

The chain carries TRBV14 and TRBJ2-2; 8 positions agree with TRBD2. This CDR3 is built from 17 residues. Germline CDR1 SGHDN, CDR2 FVKESK. J was trimmed by 1 base and V by 4 bases; bases with no gene match: 8. The CDR3 DNA reads as TGTGCCAGCAGCCCACCGGGGGGGACTCGGAACACCGGGGAGCTGTTTTTT. It encodes CASSPPGGTRNTGELFF.

In this sample, this clonotype turned up many times. This rearrangement joins TRBV20-1 to TRBJ2-2; 7 bases are shared with TRBD1. The V and J ends lost 0 bases and 0 bases, in that order; junction bases with no gene match: 13. Germline CDR1 reads DFQATT; CDR2 reads SNEGSKA (reference sequence). The CDR3 is 19 amino acids. The CDR3 region is CSARDPLGQARSNTGELFF. The CDR3 coding sequence is TGCAGTGCTAGAGATCCCCTAGGACAGGCTCGATCGAACACCGGGGAGCTGTTTTTT.

Only a few counts were recorded for this clonotype. The J gene is TRBJ2-7, the V gene TRBV20-1, with TRBD1 matching 9 bases. This CDR3 spans 15 amino acids. Germline V gene data show CDR1 as DFQATT and CDR2 as SNEGSKA (reference sequence). The trim removed 0 bases at V and 5 bases at J, leaving 8 bases unmatched. The CDR3 spells CSARDGGTGRNEQYF. CDR3 in DNA: TGCAGTGCTAGAGATGGCGGGACAGGGAGAAACGAGCAGTACTTC.

This clonotype was picked up many times. The chain couples TRBV5-1 to TRBJ1-5; D is unclear. Germline V gives CDR1 SGHRS, CDR2 YFSETQ. The V end was cut by 2 bases, the J end by 6 bases, with 9 bases between. The CDR3 is 13 residues long. The DNA for the CDR3 is TGCGCCAGCAGCTTAAGGGAGGGTCAGCCCCAGCATTTT. It specifies CASSLREGQPQHF.

This clonotype was observed many times. The gene calls are TRBV7-2 and TRBJ1-2; D uncertain. The germline gives CDR1 SGHTA, CDR2 FQGNSA. This CDR3 has 15 amino acids. V was trimmed by 0 bases and J by 2 bases, leaving 10 bases between them. CDR3 DNA: TGTGCCAGCAGCTTAGCGGGCACAGAAAACTATGGCTACACCTTC. It translates to CASSLAGTENYGYTF.

With respect to this clonotype: A single base separates this from a much larger clone, so it may be a read error. The V call is TRBV10-3, the J call TRBJ2-7; D is undetermined. CDR3 size: 10 residues. Germline CDR1 and CDR2: ENHRY and SYGVKD. V gave up 5 bases and J gave up 1 base, with 0 bases separating them. CDR3 in amino acids: CAISSYEQYF. In DNA, the CDR3 is TGTGCCATCAGTTCCTACGAGCAGTACTTC.

This clonotype was found many times. The J gene is TRBJ2-1, the V gene TRBV5-1; 7 nucleotides align to TRBD2. This CDR3 comprises 17 residues. Germline lookup yields CDR1 SGHRS and CDR2 YFSETQ. Trimming at V came to 2 bases and at J to 0 bases, leaving 8 bases not matched to a gene. CDR3 sequence: CASSFFPSGSSYNEQFF. The CDR3 DNA is TGCGCCAGCAGCTTCTTTCCTAGCGGCAGCTCCTACAATGAGCAGTTCTTC.

On this clonotype itself: An end of the junction does not agree with germline; a read error may underlie this. The chain combines TRBV20-1 with TRBJ1-3; D gene unclear. The CDR3 loop spans 16 amino acids. Germline V gives CDR1 DFQATT, CDR2 SNEGSKA (reference sequence). CDR3 nucleotides: TGCTGTGCTAGAGACTCCCGGGCCTCTGATGGAAACACCATATATTTT. This translates into CCARDSRASDGNTIYF.

Many counts were recorded for this clonotype. The V and J genes are TRBV29-1 and TRBJ2-1; D ambiguous. From germline, CDR1 is SQVTM and CDR2 ANQGSEA. The CDR3 runs to 12 residues. Deletions cut 5 bases from V and 2 bases from J, with 7 bases between. The CDR3, as DNA: TGCAGCGTTCGGGTGACCTACAATGAGCAGTTCTTC. Translation gives CSVRVTYNEQFF.

This chain joins TRBV25-1 and TRBJ2-1; no definite D call. Trimming removed 2 bases from V and 2 bases from J, with 7 bases in between. This CDR3 is built from 14 residues. Germline loops: CDR1 MGHDK, CDR2 SYGVNS. The DNA for the CDR3 is TGTGCCAGCAGTGAACGGCGCCCCTACAATGAGCAGTTCTTC. Protein sequence: CASSERRPYNEQFF.

Ten or more counts support this clonotype. The CDR3 protein is CASSLGGAVLAFF. The CDR3 nucleotides are TGTGCCAGCAGCCTAGGGGGGGCAGTCCTGGCTTTCTTT. The chain uses TRBV7-9 and TRBJ1-1, with D perhaps matching TRBD1 (6 bases). V lost 5 bases to trimming and J lost 11 bases, with 18 bases between them. Germline CDR1 SEHNR, CDR2 FQNEAQ (reference sequence). CDR3 length: 13 amino acids.

A single count supports this clonotype. The V call is TRBV19, the J call TRBJ1-5; D call uncertain. V was clipped by 7 bases and J by 3 bases, with 7 bases between them. The germline gives CDR1 LNHDA, CDR2 SQIVND (reference sequence). The CDR3 is made up of 12 amino acids. DNA for the CDR3: TGTGCCAGTACTGGGTACAATCAGCCCCAGCATTTT. Residues: CASTGYNQPQHF.

This clonotype was observed a single time. The chain combines TRBV28 with TRBJ2-3, with 8 bases fitting TRBD1. After removal of 5 bases from V and 1 base from J, the junction contained 8 bases not matched to a gene. The CDR3 is 16 amino acids. Germline V gene data show CDR1 as MDHEN and CDR2 as SYDVKM. The CDR3 coding sequence is TGTGCCAGCAGTCCATGGACAGGGTGGGGCACAGATACGCAGTATTTT. Its protein is CASSPWTGWGTDTQYF.

This clonotype was recorded at least ten times. Written as DNA, the CDR3 is TGCAGTGCTAGATCAACCACGGGAAAGGGGGCCTTTGAGCAGTACTTC. This translates into CSARSTTGKGAFEQYF. The genes are TRBV20-1 and TRBJ2-7; 7 positions agree with TRBD1. CDR3 length: 16 amino acids. The J segment lost 7 bases and the V segment lost 2 bases, leaving 17 bases of the junction unmatched. Germline CDR1 reads DFQATT; CDR2 reads SNEGSKA (reference sequence).